The clone carrying this T cell receptor (beta chain) showed up just a few times. This sample is drawn from a study of CD8+ T cells in alopecia areata. Study-level information: Percent affected scalp area, the SALT score, rated treated patients' severity.

RNA extraction and reverse transcription yielded cDNA as sequencing template. Using immunoSEQ multiplex PCR, the repertoire was profiled, and TCRdb retains in-frame clones only, with some absent. The table lists about 200,000 clones, roughly 60% of them singletons. Indicated treatment: oral pan-JAK inhibitor, 5-10 mg twice daily. From alopecia areata patients, lesional scalp punch biopsies and peripheral blood were collected. Trimming left V 5 bases short and J 9 bases short, with 23 bases between. CDR1 is MGHRA and CDR2 is YSYEKL in the germline V gene. The CDR3 runs to 17 residues. This sequence was found in a human donor with alopecia areata. The sample was CD4+ T cells sorted from blood, taken at week 24, from a patient treated with tofacitinib. The chain joins TRBV4-1 to TRBJ1-6; D is unresolved. The DNA of the CDR3 is TGCGCCAGCAGCAACACGGTGGGAGGTTCCTTTGGTTCACCCCTCCACTTT. Protein product: CASSNTVGGSFGSPLHF.